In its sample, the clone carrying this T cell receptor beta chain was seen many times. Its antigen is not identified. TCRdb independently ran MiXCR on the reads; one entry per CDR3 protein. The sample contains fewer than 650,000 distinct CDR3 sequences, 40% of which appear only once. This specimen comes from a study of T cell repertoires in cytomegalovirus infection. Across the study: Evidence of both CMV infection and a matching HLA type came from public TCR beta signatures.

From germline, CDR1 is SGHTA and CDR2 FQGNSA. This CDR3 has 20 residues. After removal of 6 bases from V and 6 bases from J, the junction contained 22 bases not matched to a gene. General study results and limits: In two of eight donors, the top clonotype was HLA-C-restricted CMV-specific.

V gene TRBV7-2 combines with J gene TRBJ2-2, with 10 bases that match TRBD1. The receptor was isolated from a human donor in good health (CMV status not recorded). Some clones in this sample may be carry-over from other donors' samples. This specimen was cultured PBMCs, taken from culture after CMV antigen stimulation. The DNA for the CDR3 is TGTGCCAGCAGGGGGGAGGGACAGGGGCTCCCGGGACTAAGGCCCGGGGAGCTGTTTTTT. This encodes CASRGEGQGLPGLRPGELFF.